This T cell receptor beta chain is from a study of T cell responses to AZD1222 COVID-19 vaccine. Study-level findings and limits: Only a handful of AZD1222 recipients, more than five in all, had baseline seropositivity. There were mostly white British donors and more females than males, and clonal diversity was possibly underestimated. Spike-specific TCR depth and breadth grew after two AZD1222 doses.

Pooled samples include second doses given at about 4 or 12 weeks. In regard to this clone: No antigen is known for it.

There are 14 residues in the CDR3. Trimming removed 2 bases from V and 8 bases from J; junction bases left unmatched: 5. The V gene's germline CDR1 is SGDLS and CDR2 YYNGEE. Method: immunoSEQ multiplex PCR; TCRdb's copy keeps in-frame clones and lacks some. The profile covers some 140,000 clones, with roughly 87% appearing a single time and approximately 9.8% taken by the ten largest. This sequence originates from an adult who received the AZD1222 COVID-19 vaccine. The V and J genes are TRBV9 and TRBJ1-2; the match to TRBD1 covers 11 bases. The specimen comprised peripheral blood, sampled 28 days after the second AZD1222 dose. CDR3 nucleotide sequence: TGTGCCAGCAGCGTCGGGACAGGGGGAGTGGGCTACACCTTC. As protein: CASSVGTGGVGYTF.